This T cell receptor beta chain was documented in a study of blood T cells in healthy people across ages. A second PCR of 7 to 11 cycles used a sample-barcoded 5' primer and a J-beta primer mix. TCRdb re-called the 5' RACE reads with MiXCR, one entry per CDR3 protein. The sample holds under 2,000,000 distinct CDR3 sequences, 40% to 55% seen once. Between the trimmed V and J ends, which lost 8 bases and 2 bases, there was a span of 12 bases. CDR3 size: 13 residues. CDR1 and CDR2 (germline): KGHSH, LQKENI. V gene TRBV18 combines with J gene TRBJ2-5, with D uncertain. The sample consisted of blood. The clonotype originates from a woman aged 40-49 years in good health. The CDR3 sequence is CASSPLEQETQYF. The CDR3 bases are TGTGCCAGCAGTCCCCTCGAACAAGAGACCCAGTACTTC. The entire variable domain, with the rest obtained from reference TRBV18 and TRBJ2-5, is as follows: NAGVMQNPRHLVRRRGQEARLRCSPMKGHSHVYWYRQLPEEGLKFMVYLQKENIIDESGMPKERFSAEFPKEGPSILRIQQVVRGDSAAYFCASSPLEQETQYFGPGTRLLVL.